In its sample, the clone carrying this TCR beta chain was seen many times. The antigen remains unidentified. The CDR3 runs to 18 residues. The germline gives CDR1 LGHNT, CDR2 FRNRAP. Trimming cost V 2 bases and J 0 bases; bases outside gene matches: 9. Researchers made TCR beta libraries by using iRepertoire HTBI primers and running Arm-PCR on CDR3 regions. TCRdb redid the calling of the multiplex PCR reads with MiXCR, one entry per CDR3 protein. The sample comprises 300,000 to 400,000 distinct CDR3 sequences, roughly a sixth of which are singletons, and over 20% rests with the top ten. The data belong to a study of regulatory T cells in long-lasting Graves disease. General study findings and limits: Favoring TRBV28, TRBJ1-2 and TRBJ2-5 was a feature seen in persistent disease.

As for time point: newly diagnosed GD, antithyroid drugs for less than 3 months. With RNA extracted from PBMCs as input, the TCR library was made. The rearrangement uses TRBV12-5 and TRBJ2-7, with 11 bases that match TRBD1. The TCR originated in a female donor with Graves disease. Sequences were derived from peripheral blood mononuclear cells (PBMCs), sampled at new diagnosis, from a patient treated with antithyroid drugs. For the CDR3, the DNA is TGTGCTAGTGGTTTGCGACGCGGGACAGGGGGAGCCTCCTACGAGCAGTACTTC. Encoded protein: CASGLRRGTGGASYEQYF.